Detailed here is one TCR beta chain. The PCR was carried out with 60 Vbeta primers and 13 Jbeta primers. Clones were read by immunoSEQ multiplex PCR, and TCRdb kept only the in-frame ones, dropping some. The sample has 130,000 or so clones; nearly 80% are singletons. These data originate in a study of cytomegalovirus exposure and HLA in healthy donors. Deletions cut 0 bases from V and 3 bases from J, with 12 bases between. Germline V gives CDR1 MNHEY, CDR2 SVGAGI. This CDR3 spans 15 amino acids. The chain is built from TRBV6-5 and TRBJ2-7, with D unclear. Specimen: PBMCs. This TCR was recovered from a woman between 40 and 55 years old in good health and CMV-seronegative. The CDR3 is CASSYSRQVGYEQYF. CDR3 nucleotide sequence: TGTGCCAGCAGTTACTCGCGCCAGGTCGGCTACGAGCAGTACTTC.